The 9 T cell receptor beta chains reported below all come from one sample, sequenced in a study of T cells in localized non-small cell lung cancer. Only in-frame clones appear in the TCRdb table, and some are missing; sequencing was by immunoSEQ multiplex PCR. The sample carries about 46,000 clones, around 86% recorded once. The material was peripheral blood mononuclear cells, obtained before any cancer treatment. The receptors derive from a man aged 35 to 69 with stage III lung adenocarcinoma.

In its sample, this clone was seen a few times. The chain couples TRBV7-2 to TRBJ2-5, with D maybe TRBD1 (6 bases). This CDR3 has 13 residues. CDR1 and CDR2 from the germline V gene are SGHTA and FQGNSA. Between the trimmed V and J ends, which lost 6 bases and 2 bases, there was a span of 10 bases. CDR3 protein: CASRHTGQETQYF. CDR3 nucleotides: TGTGCCAGCAGGCACACAGGGCAAGAGACCCAGTACTTC.

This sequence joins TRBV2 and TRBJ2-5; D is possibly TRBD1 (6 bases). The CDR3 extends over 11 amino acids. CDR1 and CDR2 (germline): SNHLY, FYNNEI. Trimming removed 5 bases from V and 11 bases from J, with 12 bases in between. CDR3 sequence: CASSITGYQYF. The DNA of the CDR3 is TGTGCCAGCAGTATTACAGGGTATCAGTACTTC.

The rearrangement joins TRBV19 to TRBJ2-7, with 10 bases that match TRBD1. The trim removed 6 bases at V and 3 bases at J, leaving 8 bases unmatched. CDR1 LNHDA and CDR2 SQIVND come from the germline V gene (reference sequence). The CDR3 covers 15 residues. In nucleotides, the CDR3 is TGTGCCAGTAGCATTGCCGGGACAGGGGTCTACGAGCAGTACTTC. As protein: CASSIAGTGVYEQYF.

CDR3 region: CASRFRQGVSGELFF. The CDR3 DNA reads as TGTGCCAGTAGATTTAGACAGGGGGTGAGCGGGGAGCTGTTTTTT. The rearrangement links TRBV19 to TRBJ2-2, with 9 bases matching TRBD1. The CDR3 extends over 15 amino acids. The trim removed 6 bases at V and 7 bases at J, leaving 9 bases unmatched. In germline, CDR1 is LNHDA, CDR2 SQIVND (reference sequence).

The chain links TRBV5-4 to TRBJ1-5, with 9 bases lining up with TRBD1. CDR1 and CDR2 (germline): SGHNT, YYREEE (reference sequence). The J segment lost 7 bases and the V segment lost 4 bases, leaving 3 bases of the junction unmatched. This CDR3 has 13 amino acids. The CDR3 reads CASSGDREQPQHF. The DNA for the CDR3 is TGTGCCAGCAGCGGGGACAGGGAGCAGCCCCAGCATTTT.

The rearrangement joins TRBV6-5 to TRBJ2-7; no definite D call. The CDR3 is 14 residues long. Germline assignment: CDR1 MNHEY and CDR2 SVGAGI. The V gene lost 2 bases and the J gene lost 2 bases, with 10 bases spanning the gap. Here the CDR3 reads CASSYGVGTYEQYF. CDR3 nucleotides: TGTGCCAGCAGTTACGGAGTCGGCACCTACGAGCAGTACTTC.

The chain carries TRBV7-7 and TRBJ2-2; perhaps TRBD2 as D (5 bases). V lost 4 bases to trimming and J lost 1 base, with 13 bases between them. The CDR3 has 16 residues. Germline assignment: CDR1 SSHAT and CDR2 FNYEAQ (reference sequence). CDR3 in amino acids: CASSSHSGWNTGELFF. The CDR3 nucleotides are TGTGCCAGCAGCTCCCACAGCGGCTGGAACACCGGGGAGCTGTTTTTT. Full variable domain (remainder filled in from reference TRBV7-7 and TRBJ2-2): GAGVSQSPRYKVTKRGQDVTLRCDPISSHATLYWYQQALGQGPEFLTYFNYEAQPDKSGLPSDRFSAERPEGSISTLTIQRTEQRDSAMYRCASSSHSGWNTGELFFGEGSRLTVL.

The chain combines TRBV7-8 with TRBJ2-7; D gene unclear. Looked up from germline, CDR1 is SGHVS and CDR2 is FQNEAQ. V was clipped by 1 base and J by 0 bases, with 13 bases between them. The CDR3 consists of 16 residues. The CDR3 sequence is CASSLDPSRGSYEQYF. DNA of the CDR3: TGTGCCAGCAGCTTAGACCCCTCTCGAGGCTCCTACGAGCAGTACTTC.

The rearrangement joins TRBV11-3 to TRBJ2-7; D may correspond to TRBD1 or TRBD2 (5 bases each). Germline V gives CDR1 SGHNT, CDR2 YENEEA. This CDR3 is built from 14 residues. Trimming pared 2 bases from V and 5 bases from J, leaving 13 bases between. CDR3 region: CASSLRGAGDEQYF. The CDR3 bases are TGTGCCAGCAGCTTAAGAGGGGCCGGGGACGAGCAGTACTTC.